Below, 30 T cell receptor beta chains from the same sample are listed, as sequenced in a study of metastatic and nonmetastatic thyroid tumors. TCRdb reassembled clones from the PCR reads with MiXCR. This sample yields about 30,000 clones, of which about 25% are seen a single time; around 9.6% belongs to the top ten. Until they underwent thyroid surgery, no patient had received any treatment. The material sequenced was blood. These receptors all stem from a female donor with papillary thyroid cancer or a benign thyroid nodule (not recorded which). Some clones in this sample may be carry-over from other donors' samples.

This clone was seen only a few times. The chain carries TRBV19 and TRBJ1-2; TRBD1 matches 7 bases. The CDR3 length is 15 residues. V shed 7 bases and J 6 bases; nucleotides not matched to a gene: 14. Germline-derived CDR1 and CDR2 are LNHDA and SQIVND (reference sequence). CDR3 nucleotide sequence: TGTGCCAGTACCTCCTACAGGGGAGCTACGGATGGCTACACCTTC. Encoded protein: CASTSYRGATDGYTF.

In its sample, this clone was seen many times. This rearrangement joins TRBV20-1 to TRBJ1-6; the match to TRBD1 covers 9 bases. Germline CDR1 DFQATT, CDR2 SNEGSKA (reference sequence). CDR3 length: 13 amino acids. The trim removed 8 bases at V and 9 bases at J, leaving 8 bases unmatched. The CDR3 bases are TGCAGTTCTAAGACAGGGGGATCTTCACCCCTCCACTTT. Its protein is CSSKTGGSSPLHF.

This clone was picked up many times. Other DNA sequences from this sample encode an identical CDR3 as well. J is TRBJ2-7 and V is TRBV5-8, with 7 nucleotides matching TRBD1. The V and J ends lost 4 bases and 5 bases, in that order; junction bases with no gene match: 3. There are 12 residues in the CDR3. CDR1 and CDR2 from the germline V gene are SGHTS and YDEGEE. The CDR3 DNA sequence: TGTGCCAGCAGCCGGGACAGTCACGAGCAGTACTTC. The encoded protein is CASSRDSHEQYF.

This clone was recorded at least ten times. The chain combines TRBV3-1 with TRBJ2-7, with D possibly being TRBD2 (5 bases). This CDR3 contains 16 residues. V lost 0 bases and J lost 4, with 16 bases in between. The germline gives CDR1 LGHDT, CDR2 YNNKEL (reference sequence). CDR3 protein: CASSQDSGGSPYEQYF. CDR3 nucleotide sequence: TGTGCCAGCAGCCAAGATTCGGGCGGGTCCCCTTACGAGCAGTACTTC.

The chain carries TRBV7-3 and TRBJ1-2; the D gene is possibly TRBD1 (5 bases). The V end lost 3 bases, the J end lost 4 bases, and 9 bases lay between the germline ends. From germline, CDR1 is SGHTA and CDR2 FQGTGA. The CDR3 spans 13 residues. CDR3 DNA sequence: TGTGCCAGCAGCTTCGGGACTGGCTATGGCTACACCTTC. Protein sequence: CASSFGTGYGYTF.

On this clone: The junction departs from germline at one end; a sequencing error may be responsible. The rearrangement links TRBV30 to TRBJ1-5; D not resolved. The CDR3 sequence is 15 residues long. The V gene's germline CDR1 is GTSNPN and CDR2 SVGIG (reference sequence). CDR3 DNA sequence: TGTGCCTGGAGTGTGGGAGGCCATATCAATCAGCCCCAGGATTTT. Its protein product is CAWSVGGHINQPQDF.

V is TRBV3-1 and J is TRBJ2-3; 8 nucleotides match TRBD2. The CDR3 sequence is 15 residues long. J gave up 4 bases and V 4 bases, and 7 bases lay outside the gene matches. Germline V gene lookup returns CDR1 LGHDT and CDR2 YNNKEL (reference sequence). CDR3 in amino acids: CASSLTGGAADTQYF. CDR3 coding DNA: TGTGCCAGCAGCCTAACCGGGGGGGCAGCAGATACGCAGTATTTT.

The chain links TRBV7-2 to TRBJ2-5, with 8 bases lining up with TRBD2. The CDR3 spans 15 residues. Germline CDR1 reads SGHTA; CDR2 reads FQGNSA. J lost 5 bases, V lost 2 bases, and 7 bases had no gene match. The CDR3 spells CASSLNGRAGETQYF. In DNA, the CDR3 is TGTGCCAGCAGCTTAAACGGGAGGGCCGGGGAGACCCAGTACTTC.

About this clone itself: The sample has other DNA sequences that encode this CDR3 too. This chain uses TRBV2 with TRBJ2-1; D is ambiguous. Germline CDR1 is SNHLY and CDR2 is FYNNEI. The CDR3 runs to 16 residues. The CDR3 reads CASAAEDLLPTNEQFF. The CDR3 coding sequence is TGTGCAAGCGCCGCCGAGGACCTCCTCCCAACCAATGAGCAGTTCTTC.

This clone is judged medium-sized (0.01 to 0.1%). V gene TRBV6-2 or TRBV6-3 combines with J gene TRBJ2-7, with 12 bases identical to TRBD2. Germline V lookup: CDR1 MNHEY, CDR2 SVGEGT. The CDR3 is made up of 12 amino acids. With V trimmed by 6 bases and J by 12 bases, 6 bases remained unmatched. The CDR3 region is CASRTTSGSLYF. The CDR3 nucleotides read TGTGCCAGCAGGACGACTAGCGGGAGCCTGTACTTC.

In regard to this clone: This clone may be a read error of a much larger clone one base away. The sample has other DNA sequences that encode this CDR3 too. V usage is TRBV6-4 and J usage is TRBJ2-3, with D possibly TRBD1 on 5 matching bases. Germline-derived CDR1 and CDR2 are MRHNA and SNTAGT. The CDR3 contains 15 residues. The CDR3 loop reads CVSSVGTGSTDTQYF. CDR3 nucleotide sequence: TGTGTCAGCAGTGTCGGAACAGGATCCACAGATACGCAGTATTTT.

The chain employs TRBV7-8 and TRBJ1-1, with D unclear. CDR3 size: 15 residues. The V end was cut by 4 bases, the J end by 0 bases, with 12 bases between. Germline V lookup: CDR1 SGHVS, CDR2 FQNEAQ. CDR3 amino acids: CASSSRSGMNTEAFF. Here the CDR3 DNA reads TGTGCCAGCAGCTCGCGGTCAGGCATGAACACTGAAGCTTTCTTT.

In its sample, this clone was seen many times. This chain uses TRBV11-1 with TRBJ2-7; perhaps TRBD1 as D (6 bases). V was pared by 1 base and J by 2 bases, with 9 bases between. The germline CDR1 and CDR2 sequences are SGHAT and FQDESV (reference sequence). The CDR3 has 14 residues. The CDR3 sequence is CASSLVGTPYEQYF. The DNA for the CDR3 is TGTGCCAGCAGCTTAGTCGGGACACCCTACGAGCAGTACTTC.

This clone occurred many times. J is TRBJ2-7 and V is TRBV4-1, with 10 bases lining up with TRBD1. CDR3 length equals 14 residues. Germline-derived CDR1 and CDR2 are MGHRA and YSYEKL. The V segment lost 5 bases and the J segment 1 base; nucleotides outside the gene matches: 2. The CDR3 here is CASSWGQGSYEQYF. CDR3 DNA: TGCGCCAGCAGCTGGGGACAGGGGTCCTACGAGCAGTACTTC.

The CDR3 coding sequence is TGTGCCACCAGCTGGGGATCTGGAAACACCATATATTTT. Translating it yields CATSWGSGNTIYF. V is TRBV15 and J is TRBJ1-3; D is undetermined. The length of the CDR3 is 13 residues. Trimming pared 5 bases from V and 1 base from J, leaving 6 bases between. Germline lookup yields CDR1 LNHNV and CDR2 YYDKDF (reference sequence).

The rearrangement uses TRBV20-1 and TRBJ2-7; 9 bases fit TRBD2. With V trimmed by 3 bases and J by 3 bases, 3 bases remained unmatched. The germline V gene encodes CDR1 DFQATT and CDR2 SNEGSKA (reference sequence). This CDR3 comprises 13 residues. The CDR3 nucleotides read TGCAGTGCTAGTTGGACTAGCGACTACGAGCAGTACTTC. Translated: CSASWTSDYEQYF.

The chain is built from TRBV19 and TRBJ2-7; 8 bases fit TRBD2. Germline CDR1 and CDR2: LNHDA and SQIVND (reference sequence). There are 14 residues in the CDR3. With V trimmed by 8 bases and J by 3 bases, 9 bases remained unmatched. The chain's CDR3 is CASSPAGEDYEQYF. The CDR3 coding sequence is TGTGCCAGTTCCCCAGCGGGAGAAGACTACGAGCAGTACTTC. Full variable domain (outside the CDR3, taken from reference TRBV19 and TRBJ2-7): DGGITQSPKYLFRKEGQNVTLSCEQNLNHDAMYWYRQDPGQGLRLIYYSQIVNDFQKGDIAEGYSVSREKKESFPLTVTSAQKNPTAFYLCASSPAGEDYEQYFGPGTRLTVT.

This clone appeared many times. The gene calls are TRBV6-1 and TRBJ1-2; D is undetermined. Germline V CDR1 and CDR2: MNHNS, SASEGT. Trimming cost V 1 base and J 6 bases, with 12 bases left between them. The CDR3 has 14 residues. The CDR3 region is CASSEGVSGNGYTF. The CDR3 DNA follows: TGTGCCAGCAGTGAAGGGGTATCGGGGAATGGCTACACCTTC.

This clone appeared many times. V gene TRBV18 combines with J gene TRBJ1-5; D is uncertain. The CDR3 runs to 13 residues. CDR1 is KGHSH and CDR2 is LQKENI in the germline V gene. Between the trimmed V and J ends, which lost 2 bases and 4 bases, there was a span of 6 bases. As DNA, the CDR3 is TGTGCCAGCTCACCATCGTCAAATCAGCCCCAGCATTTT. Protein product: CASSPSSNQPQHF.

With respect to this clone: The missing conserved phenylalanine or tryptophan at the end of this CDR3 makes a read error likely. V is TRBV5-8 and J is TRBJ1-1, with D unclear. This CDR3 has 13 amino acids. CDR1 SGHTS and CDR2 YDEGEE come from the germline V gene. CDR3 DNA sequence: TGTGCCAGCAGCCCGTACATGAACCCTGAAGCTTTCTTA. Translating gives CASSPYMNPEAFL.

This clone was counted ten times or more. The CDR3, as DNA: TGTGCCATCAGTCCCTCGGGGGGGGGCTACAATGAGCAGTTCTTC. Protein sequence: CAISPSGGGYNEQFF. The chain has TRBV10-3 and TRBJ2-1; 8 bases are shared with TRBD2. Trimming took 5 bases from V and 3 from J; bases not matched to a gene: 6. The germline CDR1 and CDR2 sequences are ENHRY and SYGVKD. This CDR3 is 15 amino acids long.

V gene TRBV5-4 combines with J gene TRBJ1-3; D is ambiguous. The CDR3 has 14 amino acids. Germline assignment: CDR1 SGHNT and CDR2 YYREEE (reference sequence). The V end was cut by 3 bases, the J end by 4 bases, with 11 bases between. The CDR3 nucleotides are TGTGCCAGCAGCTGGGCGACAACCGGAAACACCATATATTTT. It specifies CASSWATTGNTIYF. Based on the CDR3 plus reference TRBV5-4 and TRBJ1-3, the full variable domain is ETGVTQSPTHLIKTRGQQVTLRCSSQSGHNTVSWYQQALGQGPQFIFQYYREEENGRGNFPPRFSGLQFPNYSSELNVNALELDDSALYLCASSWATTGNTIYFGEGSWLTVV.

By share, this clone ranks as medium-sized (0.01 to 0.1%). The chain carries TRBV6-1 and TRBJ2-7; 10 bases agree with TRBD2. The V segment lost 8 bases and the J segment 3 bases; nucleotides outside the gene matches: 16. Germline lookup yields CDR1 MNHNS and CDR2 SASEGT. The CDR3 length is 17 residues. In nucleotides, the CDR3 is TGTGCCAGCCAGGACCTCTTCGAAGCGGGAGGGCGCTACGAGCAGTACTTC. It is translated as CASQDLFEAGGRYEQYF.

The chain recombines TRBV7-6 with TRBJ2-5; perhaps TRBD2 as D (7 bases). CDR3 length: 17 residues. V lost 1 base to trimming and J lost 1 base, with 16 bases between them. Per the germline V gene, CDR1 is SGHVS and CDR2 is FNYEAQ. CDR3 nucleotides: TGTGCCAGCAGCTTAGTTATTCGGGGGGCGGCCCAAGAGACCCAGTACTTC. Translated, it gives CASSLVIRGAAQETQYF. The full variable domain, rest sourced from reference TRBV7-6 and TRBJ2-5, is GAGVSQSPRYKVTKRGQDVALRCDPISGHVSLYWYRQALGQGPEFLTYFNYEAQQDKSGLPNDRFSAERPEGSISTLTIQRTEQRDSAMYRCASSLVIRGAAQETQYFGPGTRLLVL.

This chain uses TRBV20-1 with TRBJ2-3, with D hard to call. V lost 8 bases to trimming and J lost 5 bases, with 11 bases between them. Germline-derived CDR1 and CDR2 are DFQATT and SNEGSKA (reference sequence). The CDR3 spans 11 residues. Here the CDR3 reads CSCGLLDTQYF. In DNA form, the CDR3 reads TGCAGTTGTGGGTTGTTAGATACGCAGTATTTT.

Notes on this clone: At one end the junction does not follow the germline gene, possibly because of a read error. This chain uses TRBV4-1 with TRBJ2-3, with 9 nucleotides matching TRBD2. The CDR3 loop spans 17 amino acids. Per germline, CDR1 MGHRA and CDR2 YSYEKL. CDR3 nucleotides: TGCGCCAGCAGCCAAGATTTGCGCCTAGCGGGATTAGATCCGCAGTATTTT. This gives the protein CASSQDLRLAGLDPQYF.

This clone appeared many times. The gene calls are TRBV4-2 and TRBJ1-2; possibly TRBD1 for D (6 bases). CDR1 and CDR2 from the germline V gene are LGHNA and YNFKEQ. V was pared by 2 bases and J by 4 bases, with 17 bases between. The CDR3 spans 16 residues. CDR3 nucleotide sequence: TGTGCCAGCAGCCAAAGATCCCTTGAGACAGGCTATGGCTACACCTTC. It encodes CASSQRSLETGYGYTF.

The sample holds one count of this clone. The chain carries TRBV7-2 and TRBJ2-2; 8 bases map to TRBD1. Germline V gene lookup returns CDR1 SGHTA and CDR2 FQGNSA. The J segment lost 10 bases and the V segment lost 4 bases, leaving 5 bases of the junction unmatched. The CDR3 is 13 residues long. The CDR3 loop is CASSSDRGAELFF. In nucleotides, the CDR3 is TGTGCCAGCAGCTCAGACAGGGGCGCGGAGCTGTTTTTT. The complete variable domain, with remaining parts taken from reference TRBV7-2 and TRBJ2-2, reads GAGVSQSPSNKVTEKGKDVELRCDPISGHTALYWYRQSLGQGLEFLIYFQGNSAPDKSGLPSDRFSAERTGGSVSTLTIQRTQQEDSAVYLCASSSDRGAELFFGEGSRLTVL.

This clone was counted many times. The rearrangement uses TRBV7-6 and TRBJ1-5, with D perhaps matching TRBD1 (6 bases). Trimming stripped 1 base from V and 4 bases from J, with 14 bases between. This CDR3 contains 16 residues. Per germline, CDR1 SGHVS and CDR2 FNYEAQ. In DNA, the CDR3 is TGTGCCAGCAGCTTAGGTTCGGGGGCAGGAAATCAGCCCCAGCATTTT. Amino acid sequence: CASSLGSGAGNQPQHF.

This sequence joins TRBV6-2 or TRBV6-3 and TRBJ2-4; 14 nucleotides align to TRBD2. The CDR3 has 24 amino acids. The V gene end was trimmed by 4 bases and the J gene end by 8 bases; junction bases not matched to a gene: 31. Germline values: CDR1 MNHEY, CDR2 SVGEGT. CDR3 nucleotide sequence: TGTGCCAGCAGTTCGACAGGGGCATATACTCCCGGGACTAGCGGGAGTATTCTTACAGACATTCAGTACTTC. It translates to CASSSTGAYTPGTSGSILTDIQYF.